The rows below give T cell receptor beta chains drawn from one sample of a study of regulatory T cells in long-lasting Graves disease. TCRdb reprocessed the multiplex PCR reads via MiXCR and lists one record per CDR3 protein. The table has around 460,000 distinct CDR3 sequences, roughly 21% seen once. The sample consisted of peripheral blood mononuclear cells (PBMCs), taken when the disease was refractory, from a patient treated with antithyroid drugs. These receptors were obtained from a female donor with Graves disease. CDR3s leave out the opening cysteine and the closing phenylalanine or tryptophan. Fields, in order: J gene, D gene, V gene, CDR3 protein. D genes are given only for firm matches.

j_call: TRBJ2-5
d_call: NA
v_call: TRBV29-1
cdr3_aa: SGTPQGLQETQY

j_call: TRBJ2-5
d_call: NA
v_call: TRBV6-2/TRBV6-3
cdr3_aa: ASSSDEARETQY

j_call: TRBJ2-4
d_call: NA
v_call: TRBV7-9
cdr3_aa: ASSLDSSGKNIQY

j_call: TRBJ1-1
d_call: NA
v_call: TRBV7-9
cdr3_aa: ASSLAGPPAHTEAF

j_call: TRBJ1-1
d_call: TRBD1
v_call: TRBV5-1
cdr3_aa: ASSSGQALSTEAF

j_call: TRBJ1-5
d_call: NA
v_call: TRBV5-4
cdr3_aa: ASSLKGSNQPQH

j_call: TRBJ1-5
d_call: NA
v_call: TRBV12-3/TRBV12-4
cdr3_aa: ASSLDNQPQH

j_call: TRBJ2-2
d_call: NA
v_call: TRBV24-1
cdr3_aa: ATTGNTGELF

j_call: TRBJ1-1
d_call: TRBD1
v_call: TRBV6-1
cdr3_aa: ASSTGGITEAF

j_call: TRBJ2-7
d_call: TRBD1
v_call: TRBV12-3/TRBV12-4
cdr3_aa: ASSLGQGPSYEQY

j_call: TRBJ2-5
d_call: NA
v_call: TRBV9
cdr3_aa: ASSSPGTGQETQY

j_call: TRBJ2-7
d_call: TRBD1
v_call: TRBV9
cdr3_aa: ASSAGTGEYEQY

j_call: TRBJ2-7
d_call: NA
v_call: TRBV5-4
cdr3_aa: ASSLEKGAYYEQY

j_call: TRBJ2-1
d_call: NA
v_call: TRBV27
cdr3_aa: VSIGLASNEQF

j_call: TRBJ2-7
d_call: NA
v_call: TRBV4-3
cdr3_aa: ASSQSDTTPYEQY

j_call: TRBJ1-1
d_call: NA
v_call: TRBV10-3
cdr3_aa: AISSLGNTEAF

j_call: TRBJ2-7
d_call: NA
v_call: TRBV4-1
cdr3_aa: ASAVGSSTYEQY

j_call: TRBJ2-7
d_call: NA
v_call: TRBV7-9
cdr3_aa: ASSLEGTVSYEQY

j_call: TRBJ2-7
d_call: TRBD1
v_call: TRBV4-1
cdr3_aa: ASSHIPGQGFSEQY

j_call: TRBJ2-1
d_call: TRBD2
v_call: TRBV5-5
cdr3_aa: ASSSSGWGGKDNEQF

j_call: TRBJ1-2
d_call: TRBD1
v_call: TRBV28
cdr3_aa: ASSLGGGVGYT

j_call: TRBJ2-7
d_call: NA
v_call: TRBV30
cdr3_aa: AWSVQLYEQY

j_call: TRBJ2-2
d_call: NA
v_call: TRBV11-2
cdr3_aa: ASSLVMTSTGELF

j_call: TRBJ2-2
d_call: TRBD1
v_call: TRBV4-1
cdr3_aa: ASSQEKTGNRGFQMELF

j_call: TRBJ1-1
d_call: NA
v_call: TRBV28
cdr3_aa: ASSSRGSQAEAF

j_call: TRBJ1-2
d_call: NA
v_call: TRBV5-6
cdr3_aa: ASSLGSTAGYT

j_call: TRBJ2-7
d_call: NA
v_call: TRBV3-1
cdr3_aa: ASSQGGASQQY

j_call: TRBJ1-5
d_call: TRBD1
v_call: TRBV12-3/TRBV12-4
cdr3_aa: ASSWTGDSNQPQH

j_call: TRBJ1-4
d_call: NA
v_call: TRBV13
cdr3_aa: ASSTEGGEKLF

j_call: TRBJ2-2
d_call: TRBD1
v_call: TRBV28
cdr3_aa: ASRRGLANTGELF

j_call: TRBJ1-5
d_call: TRBD1
v_call: TRBV19
cdr3_aa: ANSIGGGGVPQH

j_call: TRBJ2-1
d_call: TRBD2
v_call: TRBV19
cdr3_aa: ASSDSGRAYNEQF

j_call: TRBJ2-3
d_call: TRBD2
v_call: TRBV7-2
cdr3_aa: ASSLTPSGAGTDTQY

j_call: TRBJ1-2
d_call: NA
v_call: TRBV6-1
cdr3_aa: ASSEGTYYGYT

j_call: TRBJ2-7
d_call: NA
v_call: TRBV6-1
cdr3_aa: ASTSTSGVYEQY

j_call: TRBJ2-5
d_call: TRBD1
v_call: TRBV20-1
cdr3_aa: GPGQGRETQY

j_call: TRBJ2-5
d_call: NA
v_call: TRBV7-2
cdr3_aa: ASSSTALGGTQY

j_call: TRBJ1-2
d_call: NA
v_call: TRBV6-5
cdr3_aa: ASSWMDSYGYT

j_call: TRBJ2-5
d_call: NA
v_call: TRBV13
cdr3_aa: ASQQGPVRDQETQY

j_call: TRBJ1-2
d_call: NA
v_call: TRBV10-3
cdr3_aa: AISETWRDGYT

j_call: TRBJ1-1
d_call: NA
v_call: TRBV29-1
cdr3_aa: SVEDGSDTEAF

j_call: TRBJ1-6
d_call: NA
v_call: TRBV13
cdr3_aa: ASSLRGGVHNSPLH

j_call: TRBJ1-1
d_call: NA
v_call: TRBV5-1
cdr3_aa: ARVKGEAF

j_call: TRBJ1-1
d_call: NA
v_call: TRBV10-3
cdr3_aa: ATNRESDTEAF

j_call: TRBJ1-4
d_call: TRBD1
v_call: TRBV20-1
cdr3_aa: SAAGTGVTNEKLF

j_call: TRBJ1-5
d_call: TRBD1
v_call: TRBV2
cdr3_aa: VSSETQGAQSNQPQH

j_call: TRBJ2-7
d_call: NA
v_call: TRBV10-3
cdr3_aa: AISEQGGSSYEQY

j_call: TRBJ2-2
d_call: NA
v_call: TRBV12-3/TRBV12-4
cdr3_aa: ASSPLWGFNTGELF